This passage covers 4 T cell receptor beta chains from one sample sequenced in a study of shared clonotypes between healthy human individuals. Assay used: immunoSEQ multiplex PCR; TCRdb lists only in-frame clones, some missing. The table shows some 2,500,000 clones, with 93% occurring only once. Sequencing used naive CD4+ T cells from PBMCs. Subset given: CD45RA+ positively selected. These receptors all come from a man younger than 30 in good health. Some clones in this sample may be carry-over from other donors' samples.

V and J are TRBV5-1 and TRBJ1-2; TRBD1 is a possible D gene (6 bases). Germline V gives CDR1 SGHRS, CDR2 YFSETQ. The V and J ends lost 2 bases and 8 bases respectively, with 19 bases between them. The CDR3 has 15 amino acids. This chain's CDR3 is CASSFNLAGGAGYTF. CDR3 nucleotide sequence: TGCGCCAGCAGCTTCAATTTAGCTGGGGGCGCAGGCTACACCTTC.

The gene calls are TRBV28 and TRBJ2-7, with 7 bases fitting TRBD1. This CDR3 is 15 amino acids long. Germline V CDR1 and CDR2: MDHEN, SYDVKM. Trimming cost V 3 bases and J 6 bases; bases outside gene matches: 11. CDR3 DNA sequence: TGTGCCAGCAGTTTTTTACAGGGGAAAATCGGCGAGCAGTACTTC. It translates to CASSFLQGKIGEQYF.

This sequence joins TRBV19 and TRBJ2-1; 13 bases align to TRBD2. Looked up from germline, CDR1 is LNHDA and CDR2 is SQIVND (reference sequence). The CDR3 spans 17 residues. The J segment lost 10 bases and the V segment lost 2 bases, leaving 11 bases of the junction unmatched. The CDR3 sequence is CASSINLWTSGRGEQFF. The CDR3, as DNA: TGTGCCAGTAGTATAAACTTATGGACTAGCGGGAGAGGAGAGCAGTTCTTC.

This clone is a singleton in its sample. V gene TRBV6-5 combines with J gene TRBJ1-5; 7 nucleotides line up with TRBD1. The V segment lost 4 bases and the J segment 4 bases; nucleotides outside the gene matches: 7. Per germline, CDR1 MNHEY and CDR2 SVGAGI. The CDR3 totals 15 residues. The CDR3 reads CASSSYPTGNQPQHF. CDR3 nucleotides: TGTGCCAGCAGTTCCTACCCGACAGGGAATCAGCCCCAGCATTTT.